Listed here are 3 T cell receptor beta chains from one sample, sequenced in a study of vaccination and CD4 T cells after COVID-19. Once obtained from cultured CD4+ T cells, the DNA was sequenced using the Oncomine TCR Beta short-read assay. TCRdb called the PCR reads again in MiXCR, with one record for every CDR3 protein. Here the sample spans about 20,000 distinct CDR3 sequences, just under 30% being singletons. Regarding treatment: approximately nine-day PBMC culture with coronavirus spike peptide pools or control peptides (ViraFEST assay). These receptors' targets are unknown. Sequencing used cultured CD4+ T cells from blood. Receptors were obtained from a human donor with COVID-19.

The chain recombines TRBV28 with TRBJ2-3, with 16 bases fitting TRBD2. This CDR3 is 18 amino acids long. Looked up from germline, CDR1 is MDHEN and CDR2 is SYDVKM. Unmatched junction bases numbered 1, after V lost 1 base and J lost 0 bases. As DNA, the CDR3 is TGTGCCAGCAGTTTATCGGGACTAGCGGGGGGGAGCACAGATACGCAGTATTTT. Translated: CASSLSGLAGGSTDTQYF.

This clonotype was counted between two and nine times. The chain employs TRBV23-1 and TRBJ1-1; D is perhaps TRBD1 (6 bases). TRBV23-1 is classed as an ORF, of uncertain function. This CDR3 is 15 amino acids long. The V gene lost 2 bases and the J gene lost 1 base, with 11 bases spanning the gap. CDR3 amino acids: CASSQKEGENTEAFF. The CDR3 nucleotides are TGCGCCAGCAGTCAAAAGGAGGGGGAGAACACTGAAGCTTTCTTT.

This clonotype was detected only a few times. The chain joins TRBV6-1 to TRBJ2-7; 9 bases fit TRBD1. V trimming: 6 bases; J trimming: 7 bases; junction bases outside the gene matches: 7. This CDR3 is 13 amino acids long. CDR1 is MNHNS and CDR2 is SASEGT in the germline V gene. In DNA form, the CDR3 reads TGTGCCAGCAGCGGGACAGGGATGGGTGAGCAGTACTTC. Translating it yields CASSGTGMGEQYF.